Below are 27 T cell receptor beta chains sequenced from a single sample in a study of blood T cell repertoires in COVID-19. Assay used: immunoSEQ multiplex PCR; TCRdb lists only in-frame clones, some missing. The profile shows approximately 440,000 clones, 90% of them singletons. Source material: PBMCs or T cells enriched from blood (not recorded which). These TCRs come from a man between 18 and 35 years old who had recovered from COVID-19.

The rearrangement joins TRBV5-1 to TRBJ1-1, with D possibly TRBD1 on 5 matching bases. The ends were cut back, 4 bases at V and 7 bases at J, with 14 bases in the middle. The CDR3 has 13 amino acids. CDR1 and CDR2 (germline): SGHRS, YFSETQ. The CDR3 DNA reads as TGCGCCAGCAGCCGGGGGACTACAGATGAAGCTTTCTTT. It yields the protein CASSRGTTDEAFF.

V is TRBV12-3 or TRBV12-4 and J is TRBJ1-2; D is uncertain. The CDR3 is made up of 13 amino acids. Trimming took 8 bases from V and 4 from J, leaving 14 bases between them. CDR3 sequence: CASRRGPSYGYTF. The CDR3 nucleotides are TGTGCCAGCCGCCGCGGGCCGAGCTATGGCTACACCTTC.

The chain employs TRBV12-5 and TRBJ1-1, with D unclear. The germline V and J ends were trimmed by 7 bases and 3 bases, with 6 bases remaining between them. The CDR3 has 11 amino acids. From germline, CDR1 is LGHNT and CDR2 FRNRAP. DNA of the CDR3: TGTGCTAGTGCCACTGACACTGAAGCTTTCTTT. This translates into CASATDTEAFF. Drawing the rest from reference TRBV12-5 and TRBJ1-1, the complete variable domain is DARVTQTPRHKVTEMGQEVTMRCQPILGHNTVFWYRQTMMQGLELLAYFRNRAPLDDSGMPKDRFSAEMPDATLATLKIQPSEPRDSAVYFCASATDTEAFFGQGTRLTVV.

This chain joins TRBV19 and TRBJ1-6; D uncertain. V was cut by 6 bases and J by 9 bases, with 12 bases left in between. Germline assignment: CDR1 LNHDA and CDR2 SQIVND (reference sequence). The CDR3 sequence is 13 residues long. The CDR3 coding sequence is TGTGCCAGTAGAACAGCCAAGAGTTCACCCCTCCACTTT. Encoded protein: CASRTAKSSPLHF.

This clone showed up just once. This chain joins TRBV7-6 and TRBJ1-1; TRBD1 aligns across 8 bases. The CDR3 runs 13 residues. V shed 8 bases and J 3 bases; nucleotides not matched to a gene: 5. Germline V gives CDR1 SGHVS, CDR2 FNYEAQ. In DNA form, the CDR3 reads TGTGCCAGCTGGACAGGGTTGGACACTGAAGCTTTCTTT. It encodes CASWTGLDTEAFF.

V gene TRBV5-4 combines with J gene TRBJ1-3; 7 bases fit TRBD1. Germline trimming cut 2 bases from V and 1 base from J; bases unmatched to any gene: 3. Germline lookup yields CDR1 SGHNT and CDR2 YYREEE (reference sequence). The CDR3 is 15 residues long. The CDR3 nucleotides read TGTGCCAGCAGCTTTGACAGGGAGTCTGGAAACACCATATATTTT. The encoded protein is CASSFDRESGNTIYF.

This rearrangement joins TRBV10-1 to TRBJ1-4; 7 bases map to TRBD1. CDR1 and CDR2 from the germline V gene are WNHNN and SYGVQD (reference sequence). The ends lost 6 bases at V and 4 bases at J; junction bases unmatched: 5. The CDR3 loop spans 14 amino acids. CDR3: CASSTGTVNEKLFF. DNA for the CDR3: TGCGCCAGCAGCACCGGGACAGTTAATGAAAAACTGTTTTTT.

The chain joins TRBV5-6 to TRBJ1-1; D is unclear. Trimming removed 1 base from V and 4 bases from J, with 11 bases in between. CDR1 and CDR2 from the germline V gene are SGHDT and YYEEEE. This CDR3 comprises 14 residues. Written as DNA, the CDR3 is TGTGCCAGCAGCTTGCGACATCTAACCACTGAAGCTTTCTTT. Translating it yields CASSLRHLTTEAFF.

This sequence joins TRBV6-5 and TRBJ1-1; the match to TRBD1 covers 7 bases. There are 14 residues in the CDR3. The V gene end was trimmed by 5 bases and the J gene end by 4 bases; junction bases not matched to a gene: 7. The germline gives CDR1 MNHEY, CDR2 SVGAGI. CDR3 nucleotide sequence: TGTGCCAGCAGTCAAAGACAGGGAACCACTGAAGCTTTCTTT. Its translation: CASSQRQGTTEAFF.

A single count supports this clone. The chain joins TRBV13 to TRBJ1-2; D is undetermined. CDR3 size: 11 residues. In germline, CDR1 is PRHDT, CDR2 FYEKMQ (reference sequence). V dropped 8 bases and J dropped 5 bases, with 9 bases sitting between them. The CDR3 nucleotides are TGTGCCAGCCAGAGGGCATATGGCTACACCTTC. Its protein is CASQRAYGYTF.

The chain employs TRBV7-8 and TRBJ1-1; 10 bases are shared with TRBD1. Germline trimming cut 5 bases from V and 0 bases from J; bases unmatched to any gene: 9. This CDR3 region has 17 residues. CDR1 and CDR2 (germline): SGHVS, FQNEAQ. DNA of the CDR3: TGTGCCAGCAGCCGATCCCGGGACAGGGGTATGAACACTGAAGCTTTCTTT. Protein sequence: CASSRSRDRGMNTEAFF.

V gene TRBV30 combines with J gene TRBJ1-5; a possible D gene is TRBD1 (5 bases). The germline V gene has CDR1 GTSNPN and CDR2 SVGIG (reference sequence). V lost 3 bases to trimming and J lost 3 bases, with 9 bases between them. This CDR3 is built from 13 residues. The CDR3 DNA reads as TGTGCCTGGAGCGCAGGGATCAATCAGCCCCAGCATTTT. It yields the protein CAWSAGINQPQHF.

The J gene is TRBJ2-7, the V gene TRBV30; tentatively, D is TRBD2 (6 bases). This CDR3 spans 14 amino acids. Trimming shortened V by 5 bases and J by 2 bases, and 16 bases separated the two germline ends. Per the germline V gene, CDR1 is GTSNPN and CDR2 is SVGIG (reference sequence). CDR3 sequence: CAWGLGRRTYEQYF. CDR3 DNA sequence: TGTGCCTGGGGACTTGGGAGGCGTACCTACGAGCAGTACTTC.

The chain is built from TRBV4-2 and TRBJ2-1, with 9 bases matching TRBD2. Germline V CDR1 and CDR2: LGHNA, YNFKEQ. The CDR3 spans 15 residues. The junction had 6 bases not matched to a gene; V was cut back by 5 bases and J by 4 bases. CDR3 amino acids: CASSTQTSGYNEQFF. CDR3 bases: TGTGCCAGCAGCACCCAGACTAGCGGTTACAATGAGCAGTTCTTC.

The chain has TRBV18 and TRBJ1-3; 9 bases are a match to TRBD1. The CDR3 loop spans 17 amino acids. Germline CDR1 reads KGHSH; CDR2 reads LQKENI. V was pared by 3 bases and J by 1 base, with 7 bases of the junction left unmatched. The CDR3 reads CASSPKPGQGSGNTIYF. CDR3 bases: TGTGCCAGCTCACCCAAACCGGGACAGGGATCTGGAAACACCATATATTTT.

This rearrangement joins TRBV15 to TRBJ1-5; TRBD1 aligns across 8 bases. The trim removed 5 bases at V and 0 bases at J, leaving 9 bases unmatched. CDR1 is LNHNV and CDR2 is YYDKDF in the germline V gene (reference sequence). This CDR3 is built from 17 residues. The CDR3 reads CATSFHRGDDSNQPQHF. The CDR3 bases are TGTGCCACCAGCTTTCACAGGGGGGATGATAGCAATCAGCCCCAGCATTTT.

The V and J genes are TRBV5-5 and TRBJ1-1, with a possible D match to TRBD1 (5 bases). V was shortened by 4 bases and J by 0 bases, with 13 bases between the two germline ends. The germline gives CDR1 SGHKS, CDR2 YYEKEE (reference sequence). The length of the CDR3 is 15 residues. CDR3 bases: TGTGCCAGCAGCGATTACAGGCGCTTGAACACTGAAGCTTTCTTT. Translation: CASSDYRRLNTEAFF.

The chain carries TRBV7-3 and TRBJ2-2, with D tentatively TRBD2 (5 bases). The CDR3 is made up of 15 amino acids. Trimming removed 0 bases from V and 4 bases from J, with 9 bases in between. Germline CDR1 reads SGHTA; CDR2 reads FQGTGA. Here the CDR3 reads CASSLTGDGTGELFF. For the CDR3, the DNA is TGTGCCAGCAGCTTAACCGGGGATGGCACCGGGGAGCTGTTTTTT.

This clone came up once. The rearrangement uses TRBV18 and TRBJ1-5; 11 nucleotides align to TRBD1. The CDR3 loop spans 14 amino acids. V was pared by 6 bases and J by 6 bases, with 4 bases of the junction left unmatched. Germline V lookup: CDR1 KGHSH, CDR2 LQKENI. In nucleotides, the CDR3 is TGTGCCAGCTCTTCCGGGACAGGGGGTCAGCCCCAGCATTTT. This encodes CASSSGTGGQPQHF. Full variable domain (outside the CDR3, taken from reference TRBV18 and TRBJ1-5): NAGVMQNPRHLVRRRGQEARLRCSPMKGHSHVYWYRQLPEEGLKFMVYLQKENIIDESGMPKERFSAEFPKEGPSILRIQQVVRGDSAAYFCASSSGTGGQPQHFGDGTRLSIL.

About this clone itself: This same CDR3 is encoded by further DNA sequences in the sample. This chain connects TRBV12-3 or TRBV12-4 to TRBJ2-7, with D possibly being TRBD2 (5 bases). The CDR3 spans 12 residues. V was cut by 4 bases and J by 7 bases, with 11 bases left in between. CDR3 protein: CASSSPPGEQYF. The CDR3 DNA follows: TGTGCCAGCAGTTCCCCCCCGGGGGAGCAGTACTTC.

This clone was detected only a few times. This rearrangement joins TRBV21-1 to TRBJ1-5; the D call TRBD1 from the table was never checked on the DNA. TRBV21-1 is marked as a pseudogene. The CDR3 runs 17 residues. The DNA of the CDR3 is TGTGCCAGCAGCAAAGGGTGGGACAGGGGCGCCGTCCAGCCCCAGCATTTT. Translation: CASSKGWDRGAVQPQHF.

The CDR3 region is CASSLEWTGLYSPLHF. As DNA, the CDR3 is TGCGCCAGCAGCTTGGAGTGGACAGGGCTTTATTCACCCCTCCACTTT. This chain connects TRBV5-1 to TRBJ1-6, with 8 bases identical to TRBD1. V was pared by 0 bases and J by 8 bases, with 7 bases of the junction left unmatched. The CDR3 runs 16 residues. The germline CDR1 and CDR2 sequences are SGHRS and YFSETQ.

This chain links TRBV9 with TRBJ2-2; D not certain. With 0 bases removed from V and 5 bases from J, the gap between germline ends came to 20 bases. Germline CDR1 and CDR2: SGDLS and YYNGEE. The CDR3 is 18 residues long. CDR3 DNA sequence: TGTGCCAGCAGCGTAGTTGGGTTAGACCCGAGGCGTACCGGGGAGCTGTTTTTT. Protein: CASSVVGLDPRRTGELFF.

The chain links TRBV11-2 to TRBJ1-5; no clear D gene. Germline values: CDR1 SGHAT, CDR2 FQNNGV. The CDR3 runs to 14 residues. Deletions cut 4 bases from V and 0 bases from J, with 7 bases between. In DNA form, the CDR3 reads TGTGCCAGCAGCTCCCAGTATAGCAATCAGCCCCAGCATTTT. It codes for CASSSQYSNQPQHF.

The V gene is TRBV7-6, the J gene TRBJ2-2; perhaps TRBD2 as D (7 bases). The V gene lost 0 bases and the J gene lost 1 base, with 12 bases spanning the gap. This CDR3 is built from 17 residues. Germline CDR1 SGHVS, CDR2 FNYEAQ. CDR3 DNA sequence: TGTGCCAGCAGCTTAGCGGCGGGGGCAGGGAACACCGGGGAGCTGTTTTTT. Its protein is CASSLAAGAGNTGELFF.

In this sample, this clone turned up a few times. This rearrangement joins TRBV2 to TRBJ1-1, with D perhaps matching TRBD1 (6 bases). From germline, CDR1 is SNHLY and CDR2 FYNNEI. Deletions cut 6 bases from V and 11 bases from J, with 16 bases between. The CDR3 is 12 amino acids. The CDR3 DNA reads as TGTGCCAGCAGCGTACAGGGCCCCCAGGCTTTCTTT. Protein: CASSVQGPQAFF. The full variable domain, its missing parts supplied by reference TRBV2 and TRBJ1-1, is EPEVTQTPSHQVTQMGQEVILRCVPISNHLYFYWYRQILGQKVEFLVSFYNNEISEKSEIFDDQFSVERPDGSNFTLKIRSTKLEDSAMYFCASSVQGPQAFFGQGTRLTVV.

The gene calls are TRBV5-1 and TRBJ2-1; tentative D call: TRBD2 (5 bases). The V gene's germline CDR1 is SGHRS and CDR2 YFSETQ. The CDR3 sequence is 16 residues long. Trimming took 5 bases from V and 2 from J, leaving 17 bases between them. The CDR3 DNA sequence: TGCGCCAGCAGTTCCAAGGGAGTCCGGCCCTACAATGAGCAGTTCTTC. As protein: CASSSKGVRPYNEQFF.